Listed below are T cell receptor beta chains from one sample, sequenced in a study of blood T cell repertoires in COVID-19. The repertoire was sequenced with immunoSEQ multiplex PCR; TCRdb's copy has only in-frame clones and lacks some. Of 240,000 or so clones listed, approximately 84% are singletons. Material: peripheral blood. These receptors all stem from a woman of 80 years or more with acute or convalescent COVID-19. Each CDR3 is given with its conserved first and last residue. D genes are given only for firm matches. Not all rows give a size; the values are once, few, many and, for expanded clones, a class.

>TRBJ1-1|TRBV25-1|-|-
TGTGCCAGCAGCGTAAGGGGGAACACTGAAGCTTTCTTT
CASSVRGNTEAFF
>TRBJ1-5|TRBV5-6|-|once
TGTGCCAGCAGCCAACAGGCGGGCAATCAGCCCCAGCATTTT
CASSQQAGNQPQHF
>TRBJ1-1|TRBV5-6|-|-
TGTGCCAGCAGCTTATCCGGGACACTAAACACTGAAGCTTTCTTT
CASSLSGTLNTEAFF
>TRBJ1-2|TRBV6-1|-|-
TGTGCCAGCAGTGAAGGGACAAACTATGGCTACACCTTC
CASSEGTNYGYTF
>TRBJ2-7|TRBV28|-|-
TGTGCCAGCAGGGGTTACAGGTTATCCTACGAGCAGTACTTC
CASRGYRLSYEQYF
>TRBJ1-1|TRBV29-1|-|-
TGCAGCGTTCACTCAGGGGCCCCCTCAGGGGTAGGGACTGAAGCTTTCTTT
CSVHSGAPSGVGTEAFF
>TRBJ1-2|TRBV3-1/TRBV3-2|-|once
TGTGCCAGCAGCCAAGATTCGGGCAGGGCGGGCTACACCTTC
CASSQDSGRAGYTF
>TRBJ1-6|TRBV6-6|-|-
TGTGCCAGCAGTTACTCGATTCGGGGGAATTCACCCCTCCACTTT
CASSYSIRGNSPLHF
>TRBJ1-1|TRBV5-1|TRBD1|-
TGCGCCAGCAGCCCGTGGGACAGGGGGCGCTTAATGGACACTGAAGCTTTCTTT
CASSPWDRGRLMDTEAFF
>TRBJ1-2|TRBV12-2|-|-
TGTGCAAGTCGCTTAGAGACAGAGCGAGGACCTGACTACACCTTC
CASRLETERGPDYTF
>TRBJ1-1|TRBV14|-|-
TGTGCCAGCAGCCAAGATTTAGGGACACGGGCTTTCTTT
CASSQDLGTRAFF
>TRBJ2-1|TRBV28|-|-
TGTGCCAGCAGTCTGGGGGACACCTGGGACAATGAGCAGTTCTTC
CASSLGDTWDNEQFF
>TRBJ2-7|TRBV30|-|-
TGTGCCTGGAGTGGAATGCGGCCCTACGAGCAGTACTTC
CAWSGMRPYEQYF
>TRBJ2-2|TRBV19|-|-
TGTGCCAGTAGCAGGACATCCCTGACCGGGGAGCTGTTTTTT
CASSRTSLTGELFF
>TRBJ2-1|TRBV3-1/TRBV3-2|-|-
TGTGCCAGCAGCCAAATAGGGAGTTACAATGAGCAGTTCTTC
CASSQIGSYNEQFF
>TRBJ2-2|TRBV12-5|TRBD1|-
TGTGCTAGTGGTTTGGCTCCCCCGACAGGGCGGGCCGGGGAGCTGTTTTTT
CASGLAPPTGRAGELFF
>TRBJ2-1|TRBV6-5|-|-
TGTGCCATAGCCGAGAGCTCCTACAATGAGCAGTTCTTC
CAIAESSYNEQFF
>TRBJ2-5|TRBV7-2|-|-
TGTGCCAGCAGCTTAATGGGGGCTCAAGAGACCCAGTACTTC
CASSLMGAQETQYF
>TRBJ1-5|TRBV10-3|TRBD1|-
TGTGCCATCAGTGAAACAGGGGGCCGTCAGCCCCAGCATTTT
CAISETGGRQPQHF
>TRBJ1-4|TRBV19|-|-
TGTGCCAGTAGTATCTATGGGGTGGGGAAGACAGCCCGTAATGAAAAACTGTTTTTT
CASSIYGVGKTARNEKLFF
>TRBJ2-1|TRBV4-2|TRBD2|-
TGTGCCAGCAGCCAAGATCCCCACGGGGGGGCGGGGGAATACAATGAGCAGTTCTTC
CASSQDPHGGAGEYNEQFF
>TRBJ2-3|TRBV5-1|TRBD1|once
TGCGCCAGCAGCCAATCACAGGGGGCTCAGGCAGATACGCAGTATTTT
CASSQSQGAQADTQYF
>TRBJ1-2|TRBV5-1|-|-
TGCGCCAGCAGCCCGAGGGACAAAAACTATGGCTACACCTTC
CASSPRDKNYGYTF
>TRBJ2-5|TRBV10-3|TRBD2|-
TGTGCCATCAGGGGAGGAGCGGGGGGGGAAGAGACCCAGTACTTC
CAIRGGAGGEETQYF
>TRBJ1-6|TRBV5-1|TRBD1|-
TGCGCCAGCAGTTTTGACAGGGATCGTTCACCCCTCCACTTT
CASSFDRDRSPLHF
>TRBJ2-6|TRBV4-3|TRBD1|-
TGCGCCAGCAGCACAGAAACAGGGGGGAGAGGGGCCAACGTCCTGACTTTC
CASSTETGGRGANVLTF
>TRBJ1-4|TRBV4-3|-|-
TGCGCCAGCAGCCAAGGAATACAGCCGGCGACTGAAAAACTGTTTTTT
CASSQGIQPATEKLFF
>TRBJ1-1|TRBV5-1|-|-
TGCGCCAGCAGCTTGGGCGCGGCACCGGAAGCTTTCTTT
CASSLGAAPEAFF
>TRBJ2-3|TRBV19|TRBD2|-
TGTGCCAGTAGTTCTGCGGGGGGCACAGATACGCAGTATTTT
CASSSAGGTDTQYF
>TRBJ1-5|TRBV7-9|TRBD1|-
TGTGCCAGCAGCCAGGACAGGTATCAGCCCCAGCATTTT
CASSQDRYQPQHF
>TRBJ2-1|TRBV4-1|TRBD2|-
TGCGCCAGCAGCCAAGAGCCGGGAGGGTTCCTTTATGAGCAGTTCTTC
CASSQEPGGFLYEQFF
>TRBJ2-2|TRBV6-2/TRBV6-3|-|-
TGTGCCAGCAGTTCAGGGGTCCCTCGCACCGGGGAGCTGTTTTTT
CASSSGVPRTGELFF
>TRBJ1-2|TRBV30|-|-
TGTGCCTACCAGGGACAACTCAACTATGGCTACACCTTC
CAYQGQLNYGYTF
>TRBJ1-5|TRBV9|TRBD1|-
TGTGCCAGCAGCGAGGGACAGGGGGCGCGTAATCAGCCCCAGCATTTT
CASSEGQGARNQPQHF
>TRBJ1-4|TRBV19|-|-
TGTGCCAGTAGTATGGTGCTGGGGGGAAATGAAAAACTGTTTTTT
CASSMVLGGNEKLFF
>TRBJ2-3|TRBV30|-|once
TGTGCCTGGAGTCCCCCCAGACAGCCTAGCACAGATACGCAGTATTTT
CAWSPPRQPSTDTQYF
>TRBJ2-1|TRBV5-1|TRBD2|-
TGCGCCAGCAGCCTACTAGCGGGAGGGGGCAATGAGCAGTTCTTC
CASSLLAGGGNEQFF
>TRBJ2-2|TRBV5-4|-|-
TGTGCCAGCAGCCGGGACACTCTAAACACCGGGGAGCTGTTTTTT
CASSRDTLNTGELFF
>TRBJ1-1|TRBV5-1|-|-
TGCGCCAGCAGCTTGGAGGGAGGGAACACTGAAGCTTTCTTT
CASSLEGGNTEAFF
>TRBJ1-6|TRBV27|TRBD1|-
TGTGCCAGCAGCTTAAGACAGGGTGATTCACCCCTCCACTTT
CASSLRQGDSPLHF
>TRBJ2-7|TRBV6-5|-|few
TGTGCCAGCAGAGAGCAGGGTTCCTACGAGCAGTACTTC
CASREQGSYEQYF
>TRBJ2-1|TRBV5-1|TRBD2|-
TGCGCCAGCAGCTGGTTAAGCGGGAGCCGGGACAATGAGCAGTTCTTC
CASSWLSGSRDNEQFF
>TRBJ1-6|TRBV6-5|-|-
TGTGCCAGCAGTTACTCGATTCGGGGGAATTCACCCCTCCACTTT
CASSYSIRGNSPLHF
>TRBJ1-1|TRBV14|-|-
TGTGCCAGCAGCCAAGGACAGACCATGAACACTGAAGCTTTCTTT
CASSQGQTMNTEAFF
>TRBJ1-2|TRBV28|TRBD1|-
TGTGCCAGCAGGGAAACACAGGGGCGGGGCTATGGCTACACCTTC
CASRETQGRGYGYTF
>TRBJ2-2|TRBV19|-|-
TGTGCCAGTAGTATAGACGGGGGATCCGGGGAGCTGTTTTTT
CASSIDGGSGELFF
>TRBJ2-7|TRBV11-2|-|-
TGTGCCAGCAGCTTATGGGCCAGTACCTACGAGCAGTACTTC
CASSLWASTYEQYF
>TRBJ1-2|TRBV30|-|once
TGTGCCTGGAGCCTTCAGAGCGGAGGCTACACCTTC
CAWSLQSGGYTF
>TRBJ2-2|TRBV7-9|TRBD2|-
TGTGCCAGCAGCTTAGCCCCTAGCGGGAGAGAGCTGTTTTTT
CASSLAPSGRELFF
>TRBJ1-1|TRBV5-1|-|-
TGCGCCAGCAGCTTGGATCCGGGGAACACTGAAGCTTTCTTT
CASSLDPGNTEAFF
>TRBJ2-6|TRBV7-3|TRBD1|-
TGTGCCAGCAGCCTCTCCGGGACAGGGAGCTCCGGGGCCAACGTCCTGACTTTC
CASSLSGTGSSGANVLTF
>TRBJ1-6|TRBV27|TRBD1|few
TGTGCCAGCAAACTCCGGGACAGCTATACGGCTGATAATTCACCCCTCCACTTT
CASKLRDSYTADNSPLHF
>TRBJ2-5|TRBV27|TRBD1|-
TGTGCCAGCAGTTCACGACGTCCCCCGACAGGGGGCGCCCACCAAGAGACCCAGTACTTC
CASSSRRPPTGGAHQETQYF
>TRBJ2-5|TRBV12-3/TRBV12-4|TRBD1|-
TGTGCCAGCAGCCCGTCCCGGGACAGGGTTGGGGACTTC
CASSPSRDRVGDF
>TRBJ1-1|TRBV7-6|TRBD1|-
TGTGCCAGCAGCTCGGGACAGGTGAACACTGAAGCTTTCTTT
CASSSGQVNTEAFF
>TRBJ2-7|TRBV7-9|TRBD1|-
TGTGCCAGCAGCTTTCGGACAGGGAGAGACGAGCAGTACTTC
CASSFRTGRDEQYF
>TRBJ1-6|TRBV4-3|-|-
TGCGCCAGCAGCCAAGATAGCGGGGGCAATTCACCCCTCCACTTT
CASSQDSGGNSPLHF
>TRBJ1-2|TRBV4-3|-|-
TGCGCCAGCAGCCAGGGAGGAGGTTTTGGCTACACCTTC
CASSQGGGFGYTF
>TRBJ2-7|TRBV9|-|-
TGTGCCAGCAGCGTAGCTGCGACTACCATCTACGAGCAGTACTTC
CASSVAATTIYEQYF
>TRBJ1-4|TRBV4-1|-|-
TGCGCCAGCAGCCCGTGGGGGGCTAATGAAAAACTGTTTTTT
CASSPWGANEKLFF